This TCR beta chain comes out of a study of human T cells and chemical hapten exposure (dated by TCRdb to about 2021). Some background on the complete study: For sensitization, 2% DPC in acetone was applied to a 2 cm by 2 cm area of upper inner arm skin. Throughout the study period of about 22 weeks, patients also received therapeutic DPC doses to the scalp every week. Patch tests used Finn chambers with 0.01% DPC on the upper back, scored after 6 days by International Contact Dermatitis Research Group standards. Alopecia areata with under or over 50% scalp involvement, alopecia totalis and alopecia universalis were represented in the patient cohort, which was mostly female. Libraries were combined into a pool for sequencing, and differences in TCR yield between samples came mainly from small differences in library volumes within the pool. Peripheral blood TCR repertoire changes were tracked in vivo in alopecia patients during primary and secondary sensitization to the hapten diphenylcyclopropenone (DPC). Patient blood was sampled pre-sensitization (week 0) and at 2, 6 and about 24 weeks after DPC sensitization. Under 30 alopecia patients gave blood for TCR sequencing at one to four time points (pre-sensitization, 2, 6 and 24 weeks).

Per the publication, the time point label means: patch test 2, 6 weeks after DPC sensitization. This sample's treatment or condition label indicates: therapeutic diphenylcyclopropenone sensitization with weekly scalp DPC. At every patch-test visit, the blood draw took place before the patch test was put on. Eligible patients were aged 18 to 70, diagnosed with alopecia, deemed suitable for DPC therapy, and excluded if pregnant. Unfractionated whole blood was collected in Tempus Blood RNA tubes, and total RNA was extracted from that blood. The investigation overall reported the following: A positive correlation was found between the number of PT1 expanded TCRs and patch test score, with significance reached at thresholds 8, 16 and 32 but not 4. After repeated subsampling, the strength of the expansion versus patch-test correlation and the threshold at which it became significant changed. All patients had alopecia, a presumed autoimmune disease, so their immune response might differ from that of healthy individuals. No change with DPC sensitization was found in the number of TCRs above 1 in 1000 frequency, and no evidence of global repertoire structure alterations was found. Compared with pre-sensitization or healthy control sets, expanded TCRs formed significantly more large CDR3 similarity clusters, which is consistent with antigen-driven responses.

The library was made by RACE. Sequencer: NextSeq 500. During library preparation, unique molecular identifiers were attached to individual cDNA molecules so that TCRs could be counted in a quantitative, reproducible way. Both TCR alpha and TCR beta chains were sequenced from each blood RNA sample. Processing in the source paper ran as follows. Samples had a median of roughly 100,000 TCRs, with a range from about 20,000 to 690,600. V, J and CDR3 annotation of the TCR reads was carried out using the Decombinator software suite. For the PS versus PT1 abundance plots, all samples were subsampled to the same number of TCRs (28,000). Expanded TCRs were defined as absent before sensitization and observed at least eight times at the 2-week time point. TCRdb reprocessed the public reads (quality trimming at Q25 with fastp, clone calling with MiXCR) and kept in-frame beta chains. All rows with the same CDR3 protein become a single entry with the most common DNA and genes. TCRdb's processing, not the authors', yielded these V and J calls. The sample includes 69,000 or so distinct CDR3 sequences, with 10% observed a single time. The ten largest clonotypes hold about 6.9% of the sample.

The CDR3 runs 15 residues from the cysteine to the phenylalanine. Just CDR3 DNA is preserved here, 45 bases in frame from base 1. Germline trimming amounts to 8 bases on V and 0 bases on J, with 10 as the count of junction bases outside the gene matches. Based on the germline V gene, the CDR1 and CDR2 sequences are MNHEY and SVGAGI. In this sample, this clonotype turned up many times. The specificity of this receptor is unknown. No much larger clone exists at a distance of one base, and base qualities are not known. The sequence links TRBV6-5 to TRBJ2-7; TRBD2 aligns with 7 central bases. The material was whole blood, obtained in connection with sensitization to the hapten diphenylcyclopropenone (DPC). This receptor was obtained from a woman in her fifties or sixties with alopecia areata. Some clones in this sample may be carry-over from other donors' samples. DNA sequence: TGTGCCAGCGGTCGACAAGCGGGGACCTCCTACGAGCAGTACTTC. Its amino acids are CASGRQAGTSYEQYF.